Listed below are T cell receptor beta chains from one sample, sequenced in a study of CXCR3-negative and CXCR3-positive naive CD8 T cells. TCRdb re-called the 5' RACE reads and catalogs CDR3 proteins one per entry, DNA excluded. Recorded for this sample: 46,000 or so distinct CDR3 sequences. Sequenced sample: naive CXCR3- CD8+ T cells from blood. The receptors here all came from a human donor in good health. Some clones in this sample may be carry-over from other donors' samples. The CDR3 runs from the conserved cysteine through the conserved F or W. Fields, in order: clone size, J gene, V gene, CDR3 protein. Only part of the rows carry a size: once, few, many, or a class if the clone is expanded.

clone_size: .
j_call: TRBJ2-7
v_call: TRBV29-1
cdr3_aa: CSVEEGEREFGEQYF

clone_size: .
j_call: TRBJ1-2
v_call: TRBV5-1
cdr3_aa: CASSLTFGPVDGYTF

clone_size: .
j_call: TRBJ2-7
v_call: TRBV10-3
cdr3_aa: CAISSGTSFYEQYF

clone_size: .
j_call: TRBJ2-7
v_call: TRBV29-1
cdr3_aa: CSAQGPRYEQYF

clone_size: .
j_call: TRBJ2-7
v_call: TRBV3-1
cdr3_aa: CASSQDVLGASYEQYF

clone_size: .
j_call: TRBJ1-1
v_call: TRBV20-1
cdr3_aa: CSANRDGRYTEAFF

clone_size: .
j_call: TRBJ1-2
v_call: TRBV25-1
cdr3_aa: CASSRPGRGYGYTF

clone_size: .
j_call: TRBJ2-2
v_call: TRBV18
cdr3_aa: CASSRGLAGAPNTGELFF

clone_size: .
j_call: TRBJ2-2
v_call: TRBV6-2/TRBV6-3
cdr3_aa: CASSYSGFFTGELFF

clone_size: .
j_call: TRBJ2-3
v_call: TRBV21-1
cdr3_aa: CASSKGGTGIGTDTQYF

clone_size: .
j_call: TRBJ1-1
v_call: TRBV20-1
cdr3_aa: CSASPGAREGTEAFF

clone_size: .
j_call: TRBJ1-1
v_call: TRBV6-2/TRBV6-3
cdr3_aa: CASSLLGTDSEAFF

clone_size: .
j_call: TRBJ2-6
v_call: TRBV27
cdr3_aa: CASSFGTGANVLTF

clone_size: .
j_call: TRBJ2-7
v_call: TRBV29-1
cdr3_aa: CSVERRTGKFYEQYF

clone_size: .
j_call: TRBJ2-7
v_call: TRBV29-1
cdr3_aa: CSVSGHALLYEQYF

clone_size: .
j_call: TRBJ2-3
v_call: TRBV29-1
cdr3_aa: CSVLLAGVGEDTQYF

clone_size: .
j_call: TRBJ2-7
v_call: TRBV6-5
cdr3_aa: CASSYSSSGSLEQYF

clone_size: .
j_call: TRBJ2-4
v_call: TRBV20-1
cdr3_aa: CSARDPGDRDRDFSYIQYF

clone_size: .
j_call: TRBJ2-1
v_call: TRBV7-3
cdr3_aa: CASSLGGAGSNEQFF

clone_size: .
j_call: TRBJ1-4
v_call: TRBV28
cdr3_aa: CASSSLRETNEKLFF

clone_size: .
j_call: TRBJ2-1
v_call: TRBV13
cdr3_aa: CASSPGLAVRNEQFF

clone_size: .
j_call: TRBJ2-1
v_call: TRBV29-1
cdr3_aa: CSVEGNTGGPYNEQFF

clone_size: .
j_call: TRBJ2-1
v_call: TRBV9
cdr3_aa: CASSARDREKDEQFF

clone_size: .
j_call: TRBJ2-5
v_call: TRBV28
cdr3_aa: CASRGNRDSQETQYF

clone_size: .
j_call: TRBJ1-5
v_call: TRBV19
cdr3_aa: CASSISWVSNQPQHF

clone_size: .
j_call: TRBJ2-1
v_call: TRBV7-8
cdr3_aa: CASSETSGRASYNEQFF

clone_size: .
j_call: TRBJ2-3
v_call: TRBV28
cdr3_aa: CASSFSNPQDTQYF

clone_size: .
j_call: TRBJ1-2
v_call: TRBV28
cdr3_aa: CASSLGGFSGYTF

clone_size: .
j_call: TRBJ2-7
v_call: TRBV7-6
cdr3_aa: CASSLGDLSYEQYF

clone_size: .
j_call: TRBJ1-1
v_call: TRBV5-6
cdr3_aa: CASSSVTGQNTEAFF

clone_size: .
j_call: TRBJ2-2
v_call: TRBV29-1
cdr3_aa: CSVDLTSAGPGELFF

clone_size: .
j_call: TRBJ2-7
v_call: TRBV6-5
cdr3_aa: CASSYSGQSSYEQYF

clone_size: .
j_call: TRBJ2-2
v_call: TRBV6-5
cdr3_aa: CASSYAASGTGELFF

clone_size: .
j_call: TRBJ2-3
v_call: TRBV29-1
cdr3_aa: CSVEDARTTDTQYF

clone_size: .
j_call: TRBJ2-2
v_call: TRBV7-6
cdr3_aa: CAIDRAGTGELFF

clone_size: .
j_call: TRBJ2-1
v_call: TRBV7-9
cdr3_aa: CASSFITGPQFF

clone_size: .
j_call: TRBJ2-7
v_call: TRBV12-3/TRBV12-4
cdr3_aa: CASSSERGYQVDEQYF

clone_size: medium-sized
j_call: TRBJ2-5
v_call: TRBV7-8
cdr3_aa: CASSLGTGLFQETQYF

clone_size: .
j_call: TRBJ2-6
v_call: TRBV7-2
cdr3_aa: CASLTGTSGANVLTF

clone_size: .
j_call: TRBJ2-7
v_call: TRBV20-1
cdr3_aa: CSAPGGSYEQYF

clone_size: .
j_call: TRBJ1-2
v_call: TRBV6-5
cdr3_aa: CASSYSPGGNGYTF

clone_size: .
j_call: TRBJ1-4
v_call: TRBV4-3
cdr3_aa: CASSQESGGGEKLFF

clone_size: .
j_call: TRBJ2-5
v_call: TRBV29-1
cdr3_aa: CRVEGGVRETQYF

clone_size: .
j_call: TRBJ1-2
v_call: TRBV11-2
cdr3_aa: CASRGDGQIYGYTF

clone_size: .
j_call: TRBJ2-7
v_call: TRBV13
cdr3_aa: CASRSIGTGHYEQYF

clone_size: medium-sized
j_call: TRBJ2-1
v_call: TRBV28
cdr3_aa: CASSPAGVGDNEQFF

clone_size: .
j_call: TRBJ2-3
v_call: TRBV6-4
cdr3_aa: CASSPTGTGGTDTQYF

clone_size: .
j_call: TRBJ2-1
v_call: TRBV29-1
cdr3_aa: CSVPARGHSNEQFF